This T cell receptor beta chain was obtained from a study of T cell repertoires in cytomegalovirus infection. Study-level background: Used in the study were CMV epitopes, some recently identified and HLA-C-restricted, others well-studied and HLA-B-restricted. Both CMV infection and a matching HLA type were indicated by public TCR beta signatures.

General study points: HLA-C-restricted TCR beta clonotypes specific for CMV led the ex vivo response.

TCRdb recomputed calls from the reads with MiXCR, one row per CDR3 protein. This repertoire shows 750,000 to 900,000 distinct CDR3 sequences, about 28% found once; its top ten account for roughly 14%. The V and J ends lost 6 bases and 8 bases respectively, with 19 bases between them. The CDR3 has 14 residues. Germline values: CDR1 SEHNR, CDR2 FQNEAQ (reference sequence). This clonotype came up a few times. Its antigen is undetermined. This clonotype was sampled from a human donor in good health (CMV status not recorded). Some clones in this sample may be carry-over from other donors' samples. This chain joins TRBV7-9 and TRBJ1-2, with no clear D. Sequencing used cultured CD8+ T cells from PBMCs, obtained from culture after CMV antigen stimulation. The CDR3 DNA follows: TGTGCCAGCAGGAGCGGCCGGGCCGCGGGAGGCTACACCTTC. Its translation is CASRSGRAAGGYTF.